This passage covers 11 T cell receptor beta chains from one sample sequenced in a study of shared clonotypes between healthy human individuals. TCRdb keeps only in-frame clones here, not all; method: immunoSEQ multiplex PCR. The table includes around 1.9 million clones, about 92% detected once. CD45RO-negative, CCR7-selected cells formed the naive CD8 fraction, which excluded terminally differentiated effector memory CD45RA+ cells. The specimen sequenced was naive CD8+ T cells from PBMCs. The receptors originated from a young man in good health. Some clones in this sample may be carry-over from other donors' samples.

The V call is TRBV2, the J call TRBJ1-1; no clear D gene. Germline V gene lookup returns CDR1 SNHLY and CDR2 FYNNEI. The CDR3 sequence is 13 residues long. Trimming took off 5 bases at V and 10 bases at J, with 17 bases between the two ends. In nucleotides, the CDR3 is TGTGCCAGCAGTTTACGGCTTGATGAAGTAGCTTTCTTT. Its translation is CASSLRLDEVAFF.

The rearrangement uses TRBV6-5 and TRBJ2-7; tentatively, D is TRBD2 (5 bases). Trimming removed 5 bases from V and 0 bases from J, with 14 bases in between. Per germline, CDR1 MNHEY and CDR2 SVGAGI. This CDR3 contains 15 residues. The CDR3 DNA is TGTGCCAGCAGTCGCTTGAGGGCAGTCTCCTACGAGCAGTACTTC. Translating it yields CASSRLRAVSYEQYF.

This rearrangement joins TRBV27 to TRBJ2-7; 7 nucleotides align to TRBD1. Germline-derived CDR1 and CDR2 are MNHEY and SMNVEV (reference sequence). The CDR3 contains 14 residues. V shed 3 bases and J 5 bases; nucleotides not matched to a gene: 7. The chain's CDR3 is CASSFLTGSDEQYF. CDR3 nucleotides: TGTGCCAGCAGTTTCCTGACAGGGTCTGACGAGCAGTACTTC.

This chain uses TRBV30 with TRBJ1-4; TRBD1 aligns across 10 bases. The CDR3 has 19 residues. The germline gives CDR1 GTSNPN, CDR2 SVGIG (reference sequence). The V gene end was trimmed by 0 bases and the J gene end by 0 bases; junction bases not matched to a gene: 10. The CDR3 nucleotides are TGTGCCTGGAGTGTACCGGGACAGGGGAGGGGTGCAACTAATGAAAAACTGTTTTTT. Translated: CAWSVPGQGRGATNEKLFF.

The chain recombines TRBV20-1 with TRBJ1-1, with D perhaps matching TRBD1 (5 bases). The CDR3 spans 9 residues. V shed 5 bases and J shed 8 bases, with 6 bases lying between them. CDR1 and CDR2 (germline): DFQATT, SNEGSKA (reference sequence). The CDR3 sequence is CSAWGEAFF. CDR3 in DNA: TGCAGTGCTTGGGGGGAAGCTTTCTTT.

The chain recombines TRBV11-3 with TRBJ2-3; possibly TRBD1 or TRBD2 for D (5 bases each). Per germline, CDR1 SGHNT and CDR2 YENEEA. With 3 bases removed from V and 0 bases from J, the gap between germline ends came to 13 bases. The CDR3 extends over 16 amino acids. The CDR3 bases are TGTGCCAGCAGCTTTCGGGGCGGCAGTAGCACAGATACGCAGTATTTT. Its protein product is CASSFRGGSSTDTQYF.

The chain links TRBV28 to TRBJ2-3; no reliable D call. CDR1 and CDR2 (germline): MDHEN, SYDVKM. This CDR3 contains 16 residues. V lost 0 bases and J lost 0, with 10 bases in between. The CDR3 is CASSLWGGKSTDTQYF. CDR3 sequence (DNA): TGTGCCAGCAGTTTATGGGGTGGGAAGAGCACAGATACGCAGTATTTT.

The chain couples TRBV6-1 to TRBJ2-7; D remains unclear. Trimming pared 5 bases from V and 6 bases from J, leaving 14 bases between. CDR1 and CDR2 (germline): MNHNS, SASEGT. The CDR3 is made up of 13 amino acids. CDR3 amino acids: CASSQPNDGEQYF. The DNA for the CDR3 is TGTGCCAGCAGTCAGCCGAATGACGGCGAGCAGTACTTC.

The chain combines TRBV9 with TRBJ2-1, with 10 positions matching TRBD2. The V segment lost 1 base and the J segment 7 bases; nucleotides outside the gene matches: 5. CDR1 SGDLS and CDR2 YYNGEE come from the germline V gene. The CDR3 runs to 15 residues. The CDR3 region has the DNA TGTGCCAGCAGCGTATGGCTAGCGGGAGCTAATGAGCAGTTCTTC. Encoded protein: CASSVWLAGANEQFF.

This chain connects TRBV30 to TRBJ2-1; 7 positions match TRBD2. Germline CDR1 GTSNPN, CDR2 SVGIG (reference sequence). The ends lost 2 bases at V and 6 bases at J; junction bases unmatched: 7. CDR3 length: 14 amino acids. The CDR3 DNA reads TGTGCCTGGAGTTGGGGGGAGGGCCTCAATGAGCAGTTCTTC. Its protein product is CAWSWGEGLNEQFF.

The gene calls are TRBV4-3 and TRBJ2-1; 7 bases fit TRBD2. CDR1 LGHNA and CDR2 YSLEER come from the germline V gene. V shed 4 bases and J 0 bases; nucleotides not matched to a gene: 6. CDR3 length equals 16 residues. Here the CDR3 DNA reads TGCGCCAGCAGCCTCCGGACTAGGAGCTCCTACAATGAGCAGTTCTTC. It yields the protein CASSLRTRSSYNEQFF.